This paragraph covers one TCR beta chain sequence. Its specificity is unknown. This sample was taken from a study of T cell responses to AZD1222 COVID-19 vaccine. Data came from immunoSEQ multiplex PCR; TCRdb stores just in-frame clones and leaves some out. The sample has under 150,000 clones; 90% to 95% are singletons. Whole-study findings and limits: Researchers report vaccine-associated CD4 TCRs spanning spike, with dominance at 160-218 and 743-854. It should be noted that donors were predominantly white British and more often female, and clonal diversity was possibly underestimated.

CDR1 is MNHNS, CDR2 SASEGT, per germline. The CDR3 totals 13 residues. The germline V and J ends were trimmed by 1 base and 6 bases, with 9 bases remaining between them. This sequence originates from an adult in good health. Here the sequenced sample was peripheral blood, taken on day 0 of AZD1222 vaccination. The chain couples TRBV6-1 to TRBJ1-2; D gene ambiguous. CDR3 sequence (DNA): TGTGCCAGCAGTGAAGTTTTCGGTCATGGCTACACCTTC. Its protein is CASSEVFGHGYTF.